One T cell receptor beta chain is described in this entry. Its antigen is not identified. This entry comes from a study of shared clonotypes between healthy human individuals. Study-wide context: CD4 naive cells filled three plates per donor, CD4 memory three, CD8 naive two and CD8 memory one. Whole-study findings and limits: Although depth was large, rarefaction showed that sequencing of the sorted subsets was incomplete. The four-donor shared clonotypes exceeded non-shared clonotypes in generation probability, with non-shared ones scoring lower. A few donors shared about 5% of their naive CD4 clonotypes.

The V and J ends lost 10 bases and 4 bases, in that order; junction bases with no gene match: 12. The length of the CDR3 is 14 residues. Germline V gene sequence: CDR1 LNHDA, CDR2 SQIVND (reference sequence). TCRdb's table, derived via immunoSEQ multiplex PCR, lists solely in-frame clones and lacks some. This table holds about 120,000 clones, 68% found once. Sequenced material: memory CD8+ T cells sorted from blood. As for subset: CD45RO+ cells pooled with CCR7-negative TemRA cells. The clonotype comes from a woman younger than 45 in good health. V gene TRBV19 combines with J gene TRBJ1-2; 7 positions match TRBD1. CDR3 sequence: CATSDWGQSYGYTF. CDR3 sequence (DNA): TGTGCCACTTCTGACTGGGGACAGTCCTATGGCTACACCTTC.